Presented here are 23 T cell receptor beta chains from one specimen sequenced in a study of blood T cell repertoires in COVID-19 (dated by TCRdb to 2018 to 2020). Library preparation employed the immunoSEQ multiplex PCR assay. Held by TCRdb, this immuneACCESS table contains in-frame sequences only and omits some clones. Under half of the omission traces to an unresolved V gene where checked; the cause of the rest is unknown. This sample is represented by tens of thousands of clones; about 85% of them were singletons. The ten largest clones add up to over 35% of the sample. Sequences were obtained from peripheral blood. These receptors originate from a man aged 80 or over with acute or convalescent COVID-19.

DNA of the CDR3: TGTGCCAGCGCCTACTTAGCGGGAGTCACTAACACCGGGGAGCTGTTTTTT. It yields the protein CASAYLAGVTNTGELFF. The chain recombines TRBV19 with TRBJ2-2, with TRBD2 identical over 9 bases. Germline trimming cut 9 bases from V and 2 bases from J; bases unmatched to any gene: 13. Germline CDR1 is LNHDA and CDR2 is SQIVND (reference sequence). The length of the CDR3 is 17 residues.

The chain uses TRBV5-6 and TRBJ2-7, with D perhaps TRBD2 (5 bases). The germline V gene has CDR1 SGHDT and CDR2 YYEEEE. V was shortened by 4 bases and J by 1 base, with 12 bases between the two germline ends. This CDR3 comprises 14 residues. The CDR3 nucleotides read TGTGCCAGCAGCGCATGGACTCTTTCCTACGAGCAGTACTTC. Translation: CASSAWTLSYEQYF. Using reference TRBV5-6 and TRBJ2-7 for the parts outside the CDR3, the full variable domain is DAGVTQSPTHLIKTRGQQVTLRCSPKSGHDTVSWYQQALGQGPQFIFQYYEEEERQRGNFPDRFSGHQFPNYSSELNVNALLLGDSALYLCASSAWTLSYEQYFGPGTRLTVT.

This chain uses TRBV27 with TRBJ2-3; tentative D call: TRBD2 (6 bases). Germline CDR1 MNHEY, CDR2 SMNVEV (reference sequence). V was shortened by 5 bases and J by 7 bases, with 10 bases between the two germline ends. The CDR3 runs to 12 residues. Here the CDR3 reads CASSTRDHTQYF. The CDR3 nucleotides are TGTGCCAGCAGTACGCGGGACCATACGCAGTATTTT.

V is TRBV2 and J is TRBJ1-6; D gene unclear. Trimming removed 7 bases from V and 12 bases from J, with 16 bases in between. CDR1 is SNHLY and CDR2 is FYNNEI in the germline V gene. The CDR3 is 13 amino acids. The CDR3 loop reads CASTKEAARPLHF. DNA for the CDR3: TGTGCCAGCACGAAGGAGGCAGCAAGACCCCTCCACTTT. Based on the CDR3 plus reference TRBV2 and TRBJ1-6, the full variable domain is EPEVTQTPSHQVTQMGQEVILRCVPISNHLYFYWYRQILGQKVEFLVSFYNNEISEKSEIFDDQFSVERPDGSNFTLKIRSTKLEDSAMYFCASTKEAARPLHFGNGTRLTVT.

CDR3 sequence reads: CASSPTDNEKLFF. CDR3 sequence (DNA): TGTGCCAGCAGCCCGACAGATAATGAAAAACTGTTTTTT. J is TRBJ1-4 and V is TRBV7-9; TRBD1 might be the D (5 bases). The CDR3 totals 13 residues. V shed 5 bases and J shed 4 bases, with 8 bases lying between them. Germline V lookup: CDR1 SEHNR, CDR2 FQNEAQ (reference sequence).

The V call is TRBV9, the J call TRBJ1-2; tentatively, D is TRBD1 (6 bases). Germline CDR1 SGDLS, CDR2 YYNGEE. Trimming removed 3 bases at V and 0 bases at J, with 24 bases between. CDR3 length equals 19 residues. The DNA for the CDR3 is TGTGCCAGCAGCGCTTATCCGAAGGGATCTAGGGGGACTAACTATGGCTACACCTTC. Translated, it gives CASSAYPKGSRGTNYGYTF. Variable domain in full (rest from reference TRBV9 and TRBJ1-2): DSGVTQTPKHLITATGQRVTLRCSPRSGDLSVYWYQQSLDQGLQFLIQYYNGEERAKGNILERFSAQQFPDLHSELNLSSLELGDSALYFCASSAYPKGSRGTNYGYTFGSGTRLTVV.

Turning to this clone: Relative to the germline gene, one junction end is altered; a read error may explain this. This chain connects TRBV19 to TRBJ1-2; D may be TRBD1 (6 bases). CDR1 and CDR2 from the germline V gene are LNHDA and SQIVND (reference sequence). CDR3 length equals 14 residues. DNA for the CDR3: TGTGCCAGTAGTGTCGGCAGGGGCCTTTATGTCTACACCTTC. This codes for CASSVGRGLYVYTF.

This chain connects TRBV12-3 or TRBV12-4 to TRBJ2-7; 9 bases match TRBD2. With V trimmed by 6 bases and J by 5 bases, 2 bases remained unmatched. The CDR3 runs 12 residues. CDR3 bases: TGTGCCAGCAGGTCTAGCGGGAACGAGCAGTACTTC. Its protein product is CASRSSGNEQYF.

The chain carries TRBV7-2 and TRBJ1-2; the D gene is possibly TRBD1 (6 bases). The CDR3 loop spans 17 amino acids. Trimming took off 5 bases at V and 5 bases at J, with 24 bases between the two ends. Germline CDR1 is SGHTA and CDR2 is FQGNSA. The CDR3 spells CASSLGGGGAMVYGYTF. CDR3 nucleotide sequence: TGTGCCAGCAGCCTCGGGGGAGGGGGTGCCATGGTGTATGGCTACACCTTC.

The chain combines TRBV7-6 with TRBJ2-1, with 14 bases identical to TRBD2. The germline gives CDR1 SGHVS, CDR2 FNYEAQ. This CDR3 has 18 residues. V was clipped by 2 bases and J by 3 bases; unmatched bases: 6. DNA of the CDR3: TGTGCCAGCAGCTTATCCGGGACTAGCGGGAGCAACTACAATGAGCAGTTCTTC. This sequence encodes CASSLSGTSGSNYNEQFF.

The rearrangement uses TRBV30 and TRBJ1-1; 8 nucleotides agree with TRBD1. With V trimmed by 5 bases and J by 8 bases, 10 bases remained unmatched. Germline loops: CDR1 GTSNPN, CDR2 SVGIG (reference sequence). The CDR3 has 13 residues. The chain's CDR3 is CAWEPIRDREAFF. The CDR3 DNA reads TGTGCCTGGGAACCAATCCGGGACAGGGAAGCTTTCTTT.

CDR3 residues: CASSSGVGKTQYF. The CDR3 nucleotides read TGTGCCAGCTCCTCGGGGGTAGGGAAGACCCAGTACTTC. The genes are TRBV9 and TRBJ2-5, with a possible D match to TRBD2 (6 bases). CDR3 length: 13 amino acids. Germline assignment: CDR1 SGDLS and CDR2 YYNGEE. Trimming took off 7 bases at V and 6 bases at J, with 16 bases between the two ends.

The table lists this clone with a count of one. This chain uses TRBV7-2 with TRBJ1-3, with a tentative D call TRBD1 (6 bases). This CDR3 is 15 amino acids long. Trimming removed 4 bases at V and 2 bases at J, with 12 bases between. Germline CDR1 and CDR2: SGHTA and FQGNSA. The DNA of the CDR3 is TGTGCCAGCAGCTCAGGGGCAAGGCCTGGAAACACCATATATTTT. Protein sequence: CASSSGARPGNTIYF.

The chain recombines TRBV14 with TRBJ2-5, with a possible D match to TRBD2 (6 bases). V lost 3 bases, J lost 1 base, and 12 bases lay in between. Germline V gene data show CDR1 as SGHDN and CDR2 as FVKESK. The CDR3 is 15 amino acids. This CDR3 reads CASSHRGRFQETQYF. Written as DNA, the CDR3 is TGTGCCAGCAGCCACCGAGGGAGGTTCCAAGAGACCCAGTACTTC. The full variable domain, rest sourced from reference TRBV14 and TRBJ2-5, is EAGVTQFPSHSVIEKGQTVTLRCDPISGHDNLYWYRRVMGKEIKFLLHFVKESKQDESGMPNNRFLAERTGGTYSTLKVQPAELEDSGVYFCASSHRGRFQETQYFGPGTRLLVL.

V is TRBV5-5 and J is TRBJ2-7; TRBD1 matches at 10 bases. J was trimmed by 3 bases and V by 4 bases; bases with no gene match: 4. CDR3 length: 14 residues. Germline-derived CDR1 and CDR2 are SGHKS and YYEKEE (reference sequence). The CDR3 DNA reads as TGTGCCAGCAGCAGGGACAGGGGAAACTACGAGCAGTACTTC. Amino acid sequence: CASSRDRGNYEQYF.

This clone has a single count. The rearrangement links TRBV27 to TRBJ2-7; 9 nucleotides match TRBD1. Germline lookup yields CDR1 MNHEY and CDR2 SMNVEV (reference sequence). The CDR3 covers 15 residues. V lost 3 bases to trimming and J lost 2 bases; unmatched junction nucleotides: 5. The CDR3 reads CASSLWTGDTYEQYF. CDR3 coding DNA: TGTGCCAGCAGTTTGTGGACAGGGGACACCTACGAGCAGTACTTC.

This clone was recorded once. The chain links TRBV18 to TRBJ1-1; 7 bases match TRBD1. The germline V gene encodes CDR1 KGHSH and CDR2 LQKENI. The CDR3 length is 15 residues. V shed 0 bases, J shed 7 bases, and the junction held 8 bases outside the gene matches. CDR3 protein: CASSPPSGGVGEAFF. The CDR3 DNA is TGTGCCAGCTCACCACCGTCAGGGGGTGTGGGTGAAGCTTTCTTT.

This sequence joins TRBV5-4 and TRBJ2-1, with a weak D call TRBD2 (5 bases). This CDR3 contains 15 residues. CDR1 SGHNT and CDR2 YYREEE come from the germline V gene (reference sequence). The V end was cut by 0 bases, the J end by 6 bases, with 13 bases between. The CDR3 DNA is TGTGCCAGCAGCTTGGTGGACGGAGGAGGCAATGAGCAGTTCTTC. This translates into CASSLVDGGGNEQFF.

The chain couples TRBV7-3 to TRBJ2-1; D perhaps matches TRBD2 (5 bases). Looked up from germline, CDR1 is SGHTA and CDR2 is FQGTGA. The CDR3 has 14 amino acids. V lost 1 base, J lost 8 bases, and 12 bases lay in between. This CDR3 reads CASSLNRASYEQFF. In DNA form, the CDR3 reads TGTGCCAGCAGCTTAAATCGGGCTAGCTATGAGCAGTTCTTC.

This chain joins TRBV3-1 (or the pseudogene TRBV3-2) and TRBJ2-2, with 7 bases identical to TRBD2. Germline-derived CDR1 and CDR2 are LGHDT and YNNKEL (reference sequence). The CDR3 runs to 14 residues. V was clipped by 7 bases and J by 6 bases; unmatched bases: 8. The CDR3 DNA reads as TGTGCCAGCACCCCTGGGGAGGGTCCCGGGGAGCTGTTTTTT. Residues: CASTPGEGPGELFF.

V gene TRBV21-1 combines with J gene TRBJ1-2; the D call of TRBD1 is as the table states it, not checked on the DNA. TRBV21-1 is described as a pseudogene. The CDR3 has 14 amino acids. In DNA, the CDR3 is TGTGCCAGCAGCAATGGACAGGGTGGCTATGGCTACACCTTC. Protein product: CASSNGQGGYGYTF.

The V and J genes are TRBV5-1 and TRBJ2-3; 7 bases agree with TRBD2. Trimming at V came to 0 bases and at J to 4 bases, leaving 8 bases not matched to a gene. This CDR3 is 16 amino acids long. Germline V gene sequence: CDR1 SGHRS, CDR2 YFSETQ. CDR3: CASSLVLAGVADTQYF. DNA for the CDR3: TGCGCCAGCAGCTTGGTCCTTGCGGGAGTAGCAGATACGCAGTATTTT.

The chain recombines TRBV5-4 with TRBJ2-3; 8 positions agree with TRBD1. The CDR3 runs 15 residues. V was pared by 4 bases and J by 4 bases, with 8 bases of the junction left unmatched. Germline CDR1 reads SGHNT; CDR2 reads YYREEE (reference sequence). The CDR3 bases are TGTGCCAGCAGCGCGGGACAGGTCCACCCAGATACGCAGTATTTT. Residues: CASSAGQVHPDTQYF.